Listed below are T cell receptor beta chains from one sample, sequenced in a study of blood T cell repertoires in COVID-19. TCRdb's table, derived via immunoSEQ multiplex PCR, lists solely in-frame clones and lacks some. The table includes over 250,000 clones, roughly 91% detected once. The sample was PBMCs or T cells enriched from blood (not recorded which). The receptors were gathered from a woman aged 55 to 70 who had recovered from COVID-19. Both conserved end residues are part of each CDR3. The D gene is left open where the match is weak. Where a row states a size, it is once, few, many or the class of an expanded clone; other rows omit it.

v_call: TRBV6-2/TRBV6-3; d_call: NA; j_call: TRBJ2-7; clone_size: NA; cdr3_aa: CASSLRQVAYEQYF; cdr3_nt: TGTGCCAGCAGCCTTCGTCAGGTGGCCTACGAGCAGTACTTC
v_call: TRBV18; d_call: TRBD1; j_call: TRBJ1-2; clone_size: NA; cdr3_aa: CASSRGTDQGYTF; cdr3_nt: TGTGCCAGCTCACGGGGGACAGACCAAGGCTACACCTTC
v_call: TRBV15; d_call: NA; j_call: TRBJ2-3; clone_size: NA; cdr3_aa: CATRKGGVQDTQYF; cdr3_nt: TGTGCCACCAGAAAGGGGGGGGTTCAAGATACGCAGTATTTT
v_call: TRBV12-3/TRBV12-4; d_call: TRBD1; j_call: TRBJ2-7; clone_size: NA; cdr3_aa: CASSTYRGEQYF; cdr3_nt: TGTGCCAGCAGTACCTACAGGGGCGAGCAGTACTTC
v_call: TRBV5-8; d_call: TRBD1; j_call: TRBJ1-1; clone_size: NA; cdr3_aa: CASSWTGSRLPFF; cdr3_nt: TGTGCCAGCAGCTGGACAGGGTCCCGATTGCCTTTCTTT
v_call: TRBV10-3; d_call: NA; j_call: TRBJ1-1; clone_size: NA; cdr3_aa: CAISAPGYLNTEAFF; cdr3_nt: TGTGCCATCAGTGCACCCGGGTACCTGAACACTGAAGCTTTCTTT
v_call: TRBV7-3; d_call: NA; j_call: TRBJ2-3; clone_size: NA; cdr3_aa: CASSTSRTDTQYF; cdr3_nt: TGTGCCAGCAGCACCTCTAGAACAGATACGCAGTATTTT
v_call: TRBV12-5; d_call: TRBD2; j_call: TRBJ2-5; clone_size: NA; cdr3_aa: CASGIKREGQGETQYF; cdr3_nt: TGTGCTAGTGGCATCAAGCGGGAGGGCCAGGGAGAGACCCAGTACTTC
v_call: TRBV10-3; d_call: TRBD1; j_call: TRBJ2-3; clone_size: NA; cdr3_aa: CAITPRTGTTDTQYF; cdr3_nt: TGTGCCATCACTCCTCGGACAGGGACGACAGATACGCAGTATTTT
v_call: TRBV6-5; d_call: NA; j_call: TRBJ1-4; clone_size: NA; cdr3_aa: CASSYSSTTNEKLFF; cdr3_nt: TGTGCCAGCAGTTACTCTAGTACAACTAATGAAAAACTGTTTTTT
v_call: TRBV30; d_call: NA; j_call: TRBJ1-6; clone_size: NA; cdr3_aa: CAWTTYNSPLHF; cdr3_nt: TGTGCCTGGACAACATATAATTCACCCCTCCACTTT
v_call: TRBV11-1; d_call: NA; j_call: TRBJ2-7; clone_size: NA; cdr3_aa: CASSPRDKYYEQYF; cdr3_nt: TGTGCCAGCAGCCCCCGGGACAAGTACTACGAGCAGTACTTC
v_call: TRBV6-5; d_call: TRBD1; j_call: TRBJ2-7; clone_size: once; cdr3_aa: CASKGTGGPYEQYF; cdr3_nt: TGTGCCAGCAAGGGGACAGGGGGCCCCTACGAGCAGTACTTC
v_call: TRBV7-3; d_call: TRBD2; j_call: TRBJ2-3; clone_size: NA; cdr3_aa: CASSPLAGDFTQYF; cdr3_nt: TGTGCCAGCAGCCCGCTAGCGGGAGATTTTACGCAGTATTTT
v_call: TRBV2; d_call: NA; j_call: TRBJ1-5; clone_size: NA; cdr3_aa: CASKGPQGDQPQHF; cdr3_nt: TGTGCCAGCAAGGGTCCCCAGGGCGATCAGCCCCAGCATTTT
v_call: TRBV25-1; d_call: NA; j_call: TRBJ2-7; clone_size: NA; cdr3_aa: CASSDNSGIYEQYF; cdr3_nt: TGTGCCAGCAGTGATAATAGCGGTATCTACGAGCAGTACTTC
v_call: TRBV7-6; d_call: TRBD1; j_call: TRBJ1-4; clone_size: NA; cdr3_aa: CASSLDRGGEKLFF; cdr3_nt: TGTGCCAGCAGTCTTGACAGGGGAGGAGAAAAACTGTTTTTT
v_call: TRBV27; d_call: NA; j_call: TRBJ1-1; clone_size: NA; cdr3_aa: CASSLSRYRGTEAFF; cdr3_nt: TGTGCCAGCAGTTTATCGAGGTATAGGGGCACTGAAGCTTTCTTT
v_call: TRBV30; d_call: TRBD2; j_call: TRBJ2-7; clone_size: NA; cdr3_aa: CAWSYGLAGGPNEQYF; cdr3_nt: TGTGCCTGGAGTTATGGACTAGCGGGAGGGCCGAACGAGCAGTACTTC
v_call: TRBV19; d_call: TRBD1; j_call: TRBJ1-5; clone_size: NA; cdr3_aa: CASSTTGGHQPQHF; cdr3_nt: TGTGCCAGTAGTACGACAGGGGGGCATCAGCCCCAGCATTTT
v_call: TRBV7-2; d_call: TRBD1; j_call: TRBJ2-7; clone_size: NA; cdr3_aa: CASSLAGGGYEQYF; cdr3_nt: TGTGCCAGCAGCCTCGCAGGGGGCGGCTACGAGCAGTACTTC
v_call: TRBV27; d_call: NA; j_call: TRBJ1-4; clone_size: NA; cdr3_aa: CASSPTAGSYEKLFF; cdr3_nt: TGTGCCAGCAGCCCGACGGCGGGGTCCTATGAAAAACTGTTTTTT
v_call: TRBV2; d_call: NA; j_call: TRBJ2-3; clone_size: NA; cdr3_aa: CASREYTDTQYF; cdr3_nt: TGTGCCAGCAGGGAGTACACAGATACGCAGTATTTT
v_call: TRBV19; d_call: NA; j_call: TRBJ2-1; clone_size: NA; cdr3_aa: CASSYYNEQFF; cdr3_nt: TGTGCCAGTAGTTATTACAATGAGCAGTTCTTC
v_call: TRBV6-5; d_call: NA; j_call: TRBJ2-3; clone_size: once; cdr3_aa: CASTAIYSGTDTQYF; cdr3_nt: TGTGCCAGCACCGCAATTTATAGCGGCACAGATACGCAGTATTTT